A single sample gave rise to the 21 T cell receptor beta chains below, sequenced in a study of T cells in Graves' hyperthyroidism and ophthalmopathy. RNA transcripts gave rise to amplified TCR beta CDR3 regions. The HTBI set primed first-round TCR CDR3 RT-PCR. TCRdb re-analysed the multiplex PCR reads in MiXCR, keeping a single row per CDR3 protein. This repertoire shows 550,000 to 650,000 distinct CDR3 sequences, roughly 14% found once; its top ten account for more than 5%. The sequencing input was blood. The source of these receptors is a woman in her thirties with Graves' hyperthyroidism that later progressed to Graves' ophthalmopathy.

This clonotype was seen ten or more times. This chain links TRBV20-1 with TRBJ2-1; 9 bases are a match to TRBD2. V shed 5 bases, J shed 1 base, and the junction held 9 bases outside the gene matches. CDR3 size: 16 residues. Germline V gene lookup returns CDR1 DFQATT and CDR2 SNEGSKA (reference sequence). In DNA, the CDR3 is TGCAGTGCTTTAGGGGTAGCGGGAGCGTCCTACAATGAGCAGTTCTTC. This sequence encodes CSALGVAGASYNEQFF.

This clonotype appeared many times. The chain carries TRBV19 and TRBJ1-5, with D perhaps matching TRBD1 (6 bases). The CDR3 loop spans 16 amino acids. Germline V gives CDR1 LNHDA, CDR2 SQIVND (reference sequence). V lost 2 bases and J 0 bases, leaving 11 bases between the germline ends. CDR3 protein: CASSISQGHSNQPQHF. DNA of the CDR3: TGTGCCAGTAGTATAAGTCAGGGGCATAGCAATCAGCCCCAGCATTTT.

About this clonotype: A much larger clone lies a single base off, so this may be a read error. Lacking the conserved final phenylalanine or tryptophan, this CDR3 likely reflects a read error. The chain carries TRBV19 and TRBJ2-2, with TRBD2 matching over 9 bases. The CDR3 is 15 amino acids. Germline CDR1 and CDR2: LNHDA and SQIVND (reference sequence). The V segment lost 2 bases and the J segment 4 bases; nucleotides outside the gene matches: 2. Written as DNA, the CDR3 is TGTGCCAGTAGTATACTAGCGGGGAGCACCGGGGAGCTGTTTTCT. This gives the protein CASSILAGSTGELFS.

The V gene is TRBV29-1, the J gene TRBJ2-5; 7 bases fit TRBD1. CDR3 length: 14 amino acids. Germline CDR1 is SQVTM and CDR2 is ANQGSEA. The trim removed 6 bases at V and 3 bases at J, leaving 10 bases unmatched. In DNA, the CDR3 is TGCAGCGTCCTATACGGAGACAGGGAAGAGACCCAGTACTTC. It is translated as CSVLYGDREETQYF. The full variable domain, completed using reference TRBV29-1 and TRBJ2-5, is SAVISQKPSRDICQRGTSLTIQCQVDSQVTMMFWYRQQPGQSLTLIATANQGSEATYESGFVIDKFPISRPNLTFSTLTVSNMSPEDSSIYLCSVLYGDREETQYFGPGTRLLVL.

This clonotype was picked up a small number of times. CDR3 in DNA: TGTGCCAGCAGCGTCGACGGGGGTAGGGATGAAGCTTTCTTT. It translates to CASSVDGGRDEAFF. The chain combines TRBV9 with TRBJ1-1; a weak D match, TRBD1 (5 bases). Looked up from germline, CDR1 is SGDLS and CDR2 is YYNGEE. The V gene lost 2 bases and the J gene lost 7 bases, with 15 bases spanning the gap. This CDR3 has 14 amino acids.

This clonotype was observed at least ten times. The CDR3 nucleotides are TGCAGTGCTAGGAGTGTCGTGAACCTCTCCTACAATGAGCAGTTCTTC. As protein: CSARSVVNLSYNEQFF. This chain joins TRBV20-1 and TRBJ2-1; no clear D. Per the germline V gene, CDR1 is DFQATT and CDR2 is SNEGSKA (reference sequence). V lost 3 bases, J lost 0 bases, and 15 bases lay in between. This CDR3 has 16 residues.

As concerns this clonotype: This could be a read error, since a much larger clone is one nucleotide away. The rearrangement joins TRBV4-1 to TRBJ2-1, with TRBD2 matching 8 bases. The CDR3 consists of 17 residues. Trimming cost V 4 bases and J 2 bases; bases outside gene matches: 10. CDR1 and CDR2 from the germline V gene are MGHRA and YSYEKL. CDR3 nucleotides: TGCGCCAGCAGCCGCGGGACACTAGCGGAGCCCTACAATGAGCAGTTCTTC. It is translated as CASSRGTLAEPYNEQFF.

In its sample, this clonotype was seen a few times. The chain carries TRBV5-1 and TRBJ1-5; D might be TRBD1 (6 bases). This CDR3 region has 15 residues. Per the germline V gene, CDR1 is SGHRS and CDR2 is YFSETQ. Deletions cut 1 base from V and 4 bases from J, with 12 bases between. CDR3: CASSLTGTTNQPQHF. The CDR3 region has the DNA TGCGCCAGCAGCTTGACCGGGACAACGAATCAGCCCCAGCATTTT.

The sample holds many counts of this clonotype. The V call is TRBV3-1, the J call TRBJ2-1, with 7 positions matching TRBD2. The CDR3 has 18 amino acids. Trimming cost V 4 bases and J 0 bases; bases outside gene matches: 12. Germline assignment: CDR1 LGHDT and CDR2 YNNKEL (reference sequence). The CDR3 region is CASSPTGRRFGSYNEQFF. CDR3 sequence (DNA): TGTGCCAGCAGCCCCACCGGGAGGCGGTTTGGCTCCTACAATGAGCAGTTCTTC.

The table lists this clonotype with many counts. The CDR3 reads CASSQGRDNIQYF. The CDR3 DNA reads as TGTGCCAGCAGCCAAGGCCGGGATAACATTCAGTACTTC. The chain carries TRBV11-3 and TRBJ2-4; D might be TRBD2 (5 bases). In germline, CDR1 is SGHNT, CDR2 YENEEA. The CDR3 has 13 residues. The ends were cut back, 5 bases at V and 7 bases at J, with 12 bases in the middle.

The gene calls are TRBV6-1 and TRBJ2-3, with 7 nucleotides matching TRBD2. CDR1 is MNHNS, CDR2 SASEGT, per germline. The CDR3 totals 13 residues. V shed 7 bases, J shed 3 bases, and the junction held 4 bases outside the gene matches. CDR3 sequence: CASNKLATDTQYF. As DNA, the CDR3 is TGTGCCAGCAATAAACTAGCGACAGATACGCAGTATTTT.

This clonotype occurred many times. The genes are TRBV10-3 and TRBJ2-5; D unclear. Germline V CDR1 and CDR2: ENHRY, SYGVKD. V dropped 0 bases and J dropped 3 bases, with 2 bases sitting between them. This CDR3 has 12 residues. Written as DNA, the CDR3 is TGTGCCATCAGTGAGTCAGAAGAGACCCAGTACTTC. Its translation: CAISESEETQYF.

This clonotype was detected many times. The CDR3 DNA sequence: TGTGCCACCTACGGTTCCGACCGTTTCGACTATGGCTACACCTTC. It encodes CATYGSDRFDYGYTF. The chain employs TRBV12-3 or TRBV12-4 and TRBJ1-2; D unclear. Trimming pared 10 bases from V and 3 bases from J, leaving 21 bases between. The CDR3 is made up of 15 amino acids.

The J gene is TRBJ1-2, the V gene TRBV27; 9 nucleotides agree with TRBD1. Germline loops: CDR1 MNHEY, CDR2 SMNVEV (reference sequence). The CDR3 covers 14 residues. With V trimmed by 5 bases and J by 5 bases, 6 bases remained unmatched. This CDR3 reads CASSRRDRAYGYTF. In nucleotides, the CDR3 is TGTGCCAGCAGTCGCCGGGACAGGGCGTATGGCTACACCTTC.

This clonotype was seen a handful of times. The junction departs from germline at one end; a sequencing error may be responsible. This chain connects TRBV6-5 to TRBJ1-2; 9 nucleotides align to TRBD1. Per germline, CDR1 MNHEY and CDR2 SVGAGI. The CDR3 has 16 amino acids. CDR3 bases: TGTCCCAGCAGTTACATGGACAGGGGAGTGGCTTGGGGCTACACCTTC. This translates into CPSSYMDRGVAWGYTF.

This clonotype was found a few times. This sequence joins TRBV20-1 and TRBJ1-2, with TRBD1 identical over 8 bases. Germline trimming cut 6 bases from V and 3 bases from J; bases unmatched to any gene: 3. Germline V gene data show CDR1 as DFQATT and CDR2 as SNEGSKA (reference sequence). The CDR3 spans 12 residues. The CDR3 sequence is CSANRGDYGYTF. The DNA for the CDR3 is TGCAGTGCAAACAGGGGGGACTATGGCTACACCTTC.

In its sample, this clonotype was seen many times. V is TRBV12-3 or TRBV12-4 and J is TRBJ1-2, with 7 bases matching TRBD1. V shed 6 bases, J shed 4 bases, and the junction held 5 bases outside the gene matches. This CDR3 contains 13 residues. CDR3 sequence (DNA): TGTGCCAGCAGCCGGACAGGTCCCTATGGCTACACCTTC. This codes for CASSRTGPYGYTF.

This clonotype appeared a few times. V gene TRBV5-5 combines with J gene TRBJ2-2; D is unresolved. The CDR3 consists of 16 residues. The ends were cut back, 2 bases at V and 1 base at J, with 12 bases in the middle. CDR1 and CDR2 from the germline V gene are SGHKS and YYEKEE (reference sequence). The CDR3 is CASSFGRSQNTGELFF. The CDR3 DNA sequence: TGTGCCAGCAGCTTTGGCAGGAGCCAGAACACCGGGGAGCTGTTTTTT.

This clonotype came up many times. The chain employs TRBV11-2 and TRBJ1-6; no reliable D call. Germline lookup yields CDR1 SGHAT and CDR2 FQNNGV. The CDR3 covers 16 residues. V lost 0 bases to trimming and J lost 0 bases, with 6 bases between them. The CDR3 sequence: CASSLETYSYNSPLHF. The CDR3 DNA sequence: TGTGCCAGCAGCTTAGAGACGTACTCCTATAATTCACCCCTCCACTTT.

Here the CDR3 reads CACWDRGNEQYF. The DNA of the CDR3 is TGTGCCTGCTGGGACAGGGGAAACGAGCAGTACTTC. This chain joins TRBV27 and TRBJ2-7; 10 bases match TRBD1. Per the germline V gene, CDR1 is MNHEY and CDR2 is SMNVEV (reference sequence). This CDR3 has 12 residues. Trimming at V came to 11 bases and at J to 5 bases, leaving 6 bases not matched to a gene.

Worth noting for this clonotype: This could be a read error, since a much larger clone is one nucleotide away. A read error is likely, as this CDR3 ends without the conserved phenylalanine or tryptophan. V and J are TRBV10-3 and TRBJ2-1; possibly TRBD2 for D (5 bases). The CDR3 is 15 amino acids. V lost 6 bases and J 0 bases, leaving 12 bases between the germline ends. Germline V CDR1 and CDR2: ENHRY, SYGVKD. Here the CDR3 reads CAISGLDSSYNEQFS. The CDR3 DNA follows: TGTGCCATCAGCGGACTCGATAGCTCCTACAATGAGCAGTTCTCC.